This TCR beta chain was observed in a study of cytomegalovirus exposure and HLA in healthy donors. Study-level information: A later analysis reported the same platform for the roughly 110 validation repertoires and the roughly 650 first-cohort repertoires. Study results and caveats: Subsequent analysis revealed that first-cohort TCR clusters tended to co-occur in the approximately 120 validation repertoires. Whilst most TCR sequences proved rare, a subset of public TCRs occurred across many donors. Published work reported that the classifier diagnosed cytomegalovirus status with high specificity and sensitivity.

For this clone: What it recognizes is unknown.

The repertoire was sequenced with immunoSEQ multiplex PCR; TCRdb's copy has only in-frame clones and lacks some. The table shows roughly 56,000 clones, with 91% occurring only once. Sequencing was performed on PBMCs. This receptor was obtained from a woman in her 30s in good health and CMV-seronegative.

This chain's CDR3 is CASSPGTSGTYEQYF. The CDR3 region has the DNA TGTGCCAGCAGCCCGGGGACTAGCGGAACCTACGAGCAGTACTTC. The gene calls are TRBV5-4 and TRBJ2-7; 11 bases line up with TRBD2. The germline CDR1 and CDR2 sequences are SGHNT and YYREEE (reference sequence). Trimming took 4 bases from V and 2 from J; bases not matched to a gene: 5. The CDR3 is 15 amino acids.